These 25 T cell receptor beta chains originate from one sample sequenced in a study of T cells in Graves' hyperthyroidism and ophthalmopathy. RNA transcripts served as the template for amplifying TCR beta CDR3 regions. TCR CDR3 regions were first amplified by RT-PCR with HTBI primers. TCRdb reanalysed the multiplex PCR reads using MiXCR and keeps one entry per CDR3 protein. The table shows approximately 640,000 distinct CDR3 sequences, with just under 45% occurring only once. Sample: peripheral blood or thyroid tissue (not recorded which). The source is an adult man with Graves' disease, either hyperthyroidism or ophthalmopathy (not recorded which).

CDR3 protein: CASRTLTGGQEKLFF. CDR3 sequence (DNA): TGCGCCAGCAGGACCTTGACAGGGGGTCAAGAAAAACTGTTTTTT. The chain carries TRBV10-2 and TRBJ1-4; 9 nucleotides align to TRBD1. Germline lookup yields CDR1 WSHSY and CDR2 SAAADI. The CDR3 sequence is 15 residues long. Trimming at V came to 6 bases and at J to 8 bases, leaving 10 bases not matched to a gene.

This clonotype was counted a single time. This may arise from a read error, as a much more abundant clone is one base away. The chain employs TRBV25-1 and TRBJ2-2; 8 bases agree with TRBD1. This CDR3 has 12 residues. Germline assignment: CDR1 MGHDK and CDR2 SYGVNS. V was clipped by 8 bases and J by 6 bases; unmatched bases: 2. CDR3 in amino acids: CASGQGPGELFF. The CDR3 DNA sequence: TGTGCCAGCGGACAGGGCCCCGGGGAGCTGTTTTTT.

The table lists this clonotype with a few counts. This could be a read error, since a much larger clone is one nucleotide away. The chain carries TRBV6-1 and TRBJ1-3; TRBD1 matches at 8 bases. This CDR3 region has 13 residues. Germline assignment: CDR1 MNHNS and CDR2 SASEGT. V dropped 11 bases and J dropped 0; count of bases not matched to a gene: 3. CDR3 sequence: CAGQGASGNTIYF. The CDR3 nucleotides are TGTGCCGGCCAGGGGGCCTCTGGAAACACCATATATTTT.

About this clonotype itself: A read error may be the cause here, since a much bigger clone is one base away. The rearrangement uses TRBV7-3 and TRBJ2-6; 7 nucleotides align to TRBD1. In germline, CDR1 is SGHTA, CDR2 FQGTGA. V gave up 2 bases and J gave up 6 bases; unmatched junction bases: 7. The CDR3 spans 16 residues. CDR3 nucleotide sequence: TGTGCCAGCAGCTTAGACAGGGCCGCCGAGGCCAACGTCCTGACTTTC. This translates into CASSLDRAAEANVLTF.

This clonotype turned up a few times. The V gene is TRBV6-5, the J gene TRBJ1-3; maybe TRBD1 (6 bases). V lost 5 bases to trimming and J lost 2 bases, with 10 bases between them. Germline V gene sequence: CDR1 MNHEY, CDR2 SVGAGI. CDR3 length: 14 residues. The CDR3 is CASSHRETGNTIYF. The CDR3 DNA sequence: TGTGCCAGCAGTCACAGGGAGACTGGAAACACCATATATTTT.

With respect to this clonotype: A junction boundary mismatches the germline segment, possibly from a read error. V and J are TRBV6-5 and TRBJ2-7; D not resolved. Germline assignment: CDR1 MNHEY and CDR2 SVGAGI. This CDR3 comprises 15 residues. The CDR3 protein is CAISYSGPSSYEQYF. In DNA form, the CDR3 reads TGTGCCATCAGTTACTCGGGTCCTAGCTCCTACGAGCAGTACTTC.

This chain links TRBV20-1 with TRBJ1-5, with D possibly TRBD1 on 6 matching bases. Germline-derived CDR1 and CDR2 are DFQATT and SNEGSKA (reference sequence). Trimming shortened V by 1 base and J by 5 bases, and 9 bases separated the two germline ends. The CDR3 totals 13 residues. CDR3 region: CSARATGYQPQHF. CDR3 DNA: TGCAGTGCTAGAGCGACAGGTTATCAGCCCCAGCATTTT.

This chain links TRBV5-1 with TRBJ2-7; D is tentatively TRBD1 or TRBD2 (5 bases each). V dropped 4 bases and J dropped 7 bases, with 15 bases sitting between them. The CDR3 loop spans 13 amino acids. CDR1 and CDR2 (germline): SGHRS, YFSETQ. The CDR3 spells CASSPAGAGEQYF. The CDR3 DNA is TGCGCCAGCAGCCCGGCCGGGGCAGGGGAGCAGTACTTC.

This clonotype was found once. The chain combines TRBV7-2 with TRBJ1-2; 9 bases are a match to TRBD1. Germline V gene lookup returns CDR1 SGHTA and CDR2 FQGNSA. J gave up 6 bases and V 8 bases, and 10 bases lay outside the gene matches. The CDR3 runs to 14 residues. The CDR3 nucleotides read TGTGCCAGCCCCAGTCCGGGACAGGGTCATGGCTACACCTTC. It is translated as CASPSPGQGHGYTF.

This chain links TRBV10-3 with TRBJ1-4; 8 positions match TRBD1. Losses at the gene ends were 10 bases for V and 5 bases for J; bases not matched to a gene: 18. The CDR3 totals 17 residues. Germline V gene data show CDR1 as ENHRY and CDR2 as SYGVKD. CDR3 nucleotides: TGTGCCAGCAGCGAACCCGGACAGGGCGGATACAATGAAAAACTGTTTTTT. Translating it yields CASSEPGQGGYNEKLFF.

For this clonotype: At one of its ends the junction is not consistent with the germline gene, which may arise from a read error. This chain joins TRBV10-3 and TRBJ1-4; weak D call: TRBD1 (5 bases). Germline-derived CDR1 and CDR2 are ENHRY and SYGVKD. This CDR3 region has 15 residues. CDR3 coding DNA: TGTGCCAGCAGTGGAGGGGAAACCACTAATGAAAAACTGTTTTTT. This sequence encodes CASSGGETTNEKLFF.

At least ten counts were recorded for this clonotype. The rearrangement uses TRBV7-6 and TRBJ1-1; D unresolved. The CDR3 spans 13 residues. Germline V gene sequence: CDR1 SGHVS, CDR2 FNYEAQ. V lost 3 bases to trimming and J lost 3 bases, with 8 bases between them. CDR3: CASSLEGDTEAFF. The CDR3 DNA reads as TGTGCCAGCAGCTTGGAAGGAGACACTGAAGCTTTCTTT.

Note on this clonotype: The conserved phenylalanine or tryptophan is not found at the CDR3 terminus, so this likely reflects a read error. The DNA is omitted, as the CDR3 cannot be located on it reliably, and the CDR3 follows TCRdb's listing. The V gene is TRBV14, the J gene TRBJ2-5. From its first to its last residue, the CDR3 has 8 amino acids. The germline CDR1 and CDR2 sequences are SGHDN and FVKESK. Here the CDR3 reads CASSPHTA.

This chain links TRBV10-3 with TRBJ1-2; TRBD1 is a possible D gene (5 bases). This CDR3 spans 11 amino acids. The germline V and J ends were trimmed by 8 bases and 5 bases, with 9 bases remaining between them. Per the germline V gene, CDR1 is ENHRY and CDR2 is SYGVKD. The CDR3 region has the DNA TGTGCCATCGCTGGGGCTTATGGCTACACCTTC. This encodes CAIAGAYGYTF.

The CDR3 sequence: CASSGGTDIQETQYF. DNA for the CDR3: TGTGCCAGCAGCGGCGGGACAGATATTCAAGAGACCCAGTACTTC. The chain employs TRBV7-8 and TRBJ2-5, with D possibly matching TRBD1 (7 bases). The CDR3 is 15 residues long. With 5 bases removed from V and 2 bases from J, the gap between germline ends came to 15 bases. CDR1 SGHVS and CDR2 FQNEAQ come from the germline V gene.

Many counts were recorded for this clonotype. CDR3 in amino acids: CSVILGQHSPLHF. CDR3 DNA sequence: TGCAGCGTTATCTTAGGGCAGCATTCACCCCTCCACTTT. The V gene is TRBV29-1, the J gene TRBJ1-6; no clear D. V dropped 5 bases and J dropped 8 bases, with 13 bases sitting between them. The CDR3 runs 13 residues. Germline-derived CDR1 and CDR2 are SQVTM and ANQGSEA.

This sequence joins TRBV29-1 and TRBJ1-2; 7 positions agree with TRBD1. J lost 10 bases, V lost 5 bases, and 16 bases had no gene match. The CDR3 extends over 14 amino acids. Germline V gene sequence: CDR1 SQVTM, CDR2 ANQGSEA. CDR3 sequence (DNA): TGCAGCGTTTACCTGACAGGGACCCAAGGTTCCTACACCTTC. Translated: CSVYLTGTQGSYTF.

The chain uses TRBV7-8 and TRBJ1-2, with D possibly matching TRBD1 (5 bases). This CDR3 is 16 amino acids long. Germline V CDR1 and CDR2: SGHVS, FQNEAQ. V lost 1 base to trimming and J lost 5 bases, with 17 bases between them. The CDR3 sequence: CASSLVISGTAYGYTF. The CDR3 DNA reads TGTGCCAGCAGCTTAGTAATCAGCGGGACGGCTTATGGCTACACCTTC.

This clonotype was picked up many times. This rearrangement joins TRBV24-1 to TRBJ1-2, with 10 bases identical to TRBD1. Unmatched junction bases numbered 3, after V lost 0 bases and J lost 6 bases. The CDR3 is 15 residues long. CDR1 and CDR2 (germline): KGHDR, SFDVKD. This chain's CDR3 is CATSDLPGQGHGYTF. DNA of the CDR3: TGTGCCACCAGTGATTTGCCGGGACAGGGGCATGGCTACACCTTC.

This clonotype has more than one count but fewer than ten. This chain links TRBV10-3 with TRBJ1-3, with D possibly TRBD1 on 5 matching bases. The CDR3 runs to 18 residues. Germline V gene lookup returns CDR1 ENHRY and CDR2 SYGVKD. V was cut by 3 bases and J by 0 bases, with 18 bases left in between. The chain's CDR3 is CAISEWGRGTRSGNTIYF. The CDR3 nucleotides are TGTGCCATCAGTGAATGGGGTCGAGGGACCCGCTCTGGAAACACCATATATTTT.

For this clonotype: One end of the junction is discordant with germline, which a read error may explain. V gene TRBV5-1 combines with J gene TRBJ2-7, with TRBD1 as a possible D gene (5 bases). This CDR3 comprises 15 residues. Germline CDR1 and CDR2: SGHRS and YFSETQ. CDR3 coding DNA: TGTGCCAGCAGCTTAGGGCCAGGGCGCTCCTACGGGCAGTACTTC. Its translation: CASSLGPGRSYGQYF.

To note about this clonotype: This could be a read error, since a much larger clone is one nucleotide away. This chain connects TRBV25-1 to TRBJ1-5; unclear D gene. CDR3 size: 15 residues. The V end was cut by 6 bases, the J end by 0 bases, with 12 bases between. Germline V gene data show CDR1 as MGHDK and CDR2 as SYGVNS. This CDR3 reads CASSLSSFSNQPQHF. The CDR3 region has the DNA TGTGCCAGCAGCTTATCCTCATTTAGCAATCAGCCCCAGCATTTT.

In regard to this clonotype: Mismatch with germline at one junction end may stem from a read error. The V call is TRBV7-7, the J call TRBJ2-7; no reliable D call. This CDR3 has 13 amino acids. Germline values: CDR1 SSHAT, CDR2 FNYEAQ (reference sequence). The CDR3 reads CASSLDVGCEQYF. CDR3 nucleotides: TGTGCTAGCAGCTTAGATGTGGGATGCGAGCAGTACTTC. The full variable domain, completed using reference TRBV7-7 and TRBJ2-7, is GAGVSQSPRYKVTKRGQDVTLRCDPISSHATLYWYQQALGQGPEFLTYFNYEAQPDKSGLPSDRFSAERPEGSISTLTIQRTEQRDSAMYRCASSLDVGCEQYFGPGTRLTVT.

This clonotype was found many times. This chain joins TRBV10-3 and TRBJ2-5; 7 bases map to TRBD1. The CDR3 sequence is 13 residues long. J gave up 7 bases and V 5 bases, and 7 bases lay outside the gene matches. CDR1 is ENHRY, CDR2 SYGVKD, per germline. CDR3 amino acids: CAISNQGDGTQYF. CDR3 sequence (DNA): TGTGCCATCAGTAACCAGGGGGATGGGACCCAGTACTTC.

Remarks on this clonotype: One base away lies a much larger clone, so this may be a sequencing read error. The rearrangement links TRBV2 to TRBJ1-2, with 11 positions matching TRBD1. This CDR3 contains 15 residues. Losses at the gene ends were 6 bases for V and 6 bases for J; bases not matched to a gene: 9. Germline V lookup: CDR1 SNHLY, CDR2 FYNNEI. As DNA, the CDR3 is TGTGCCAGCAGAAGGGACAGGGGGTCTGGCGATGGCTACACCTTC. It specifies CASRRDRGSGDGYTF.